The 32 T cell receptor beta chains presented below share a single source sample, sequenced in a study of shared clonotypes between healthy human individuals. Some clones are missing from TCRdb's copy, which holds only in-frame ones; the method was immunoSEQ multiplex PCR. The sample has roughly 1,000,000 clones; about 84% are singletons. Source material: memory CD4+ T cells from PBMCs. Subset defined: CD45RA-negative fraction. The receptors come from a man aged 18 to 30 in good health. Some clones in this sample may be carry-over from other donors' samples.

This clone turned up a few times. Other DNA sequences within the sample encode an identical CDR3. The chain carries TRBV6-1 and TRBJ1-5; D is undetermined. The CDR3 runs to 14 residues. Germline CDR1 MNHNS, CDR2 SASEGT. Trimming cost V 4 bases and J 3 bases, with 10 bases left between them. Here the CDR3 DNA reads TGTGCCAGCAGTGTAACGGGGAACAATCAGCCCCAGCATTTT. It encodes CASSVTGNNQPQHF.

The rearrangement joins TRBV5-6 to TRBJ2-1, with D perhaps being TRBD1 or TRBD2 (6 bases each). Germline lookup yields CDR1 SGHDT and CDR2 YYEEEE. The CDR3 totals 13 residues. V lost 1 base and J 8 bases, leaving 10 bases between the germline ends. The DNA of the CDR3 is TGTGCCAGCAGCTTGTCGGGGGCGGATGAGCAGTTCTTC. It specifies CASSLSGADEQFF.

A single count supports this clone. The chain combines TRBV12-5 with TRBJ2-1, with D unclear. Germline lookup yields CDR1 LGHNT and CDR2 FRNRAP. The CDR3 runs to 12 residues. Trimming left V 1 base short and J 5 bases short, with 3 bases between. This CDR3 is CASGLGNNEQFF. The DNA for the CDR3 is TGTGCTAGTGGTTTGGGTAACAATGAGCAGTTCTTC.

V and J are TRBV4-1 and TRBJ2-1; 8 positions match TRBD1. The CDR3 has 16 amino acids. CDR1 is MGHRA and CDR2 is YSYEKL in the germline V gene. With V trimmed by 0 bases and J by 7 bases, 8 bases remained unmatched. The CDR3 here is CASSQDLRQGKNEQFF. The CDR3 bases are TGCGCCAGCAGCCAAGATCTGAGACAGGGGAAGAATGAGCAGTTCTTC.

The V gene is TRBV15, the J gene TRBJ1-5; 10 bases fit TRBD1. After removal of 0 bases from V and 7 bases from J, the junction contained 3 bases not matched to a gene. Germline V gene lookup returns CDR1 LNHNV and CDR2 YYDKDF (reference sequence). This CDR3 comprises 15 residues. The DNA for the CDR3 is TGTGCCACCAGCAGAGAGGACAGGGGGAAACAGCCCCAGCATTTT. It specifies CATSREDRGKQPQHF.

About this clone: Since a much larger clone is just one base distant, this may be a read error. The rearrangement uses TRBV7-2 and TRBJ2-7; 7 bases match TRBD1. The V gene end was trimmed by 1 base and the J gene end by 4 bases; junction bases not matched to a gene: 4. This CDR3 spans 14 amino acids. Germline-derived CDR1 and CDR2 are SGHTA and FQGNSA. The chain's CDR3 is CASSLDRGGYEQYF. In DNA, the CDR3 is TGTGCCAGCAGCTTAGACAGGGGTGGGTACGAGCAGTACTTC.

This clone was seen a handful of times. This chain links TRBV4-2 with TRBJ2-5, with TRBD2 matching 8 bases. Germline loops: CDR1 LGHNA, CDR2 YNFKEQ. With 4 bases clipped from V and 2 bases from J, the junction kept 3 bases outside the gene matches. This CDR3 has 14 residues. The CDR3 DNA reads as TGTGCCAGCAGCCCCCGGGGGGGTCAAGAGACCCAGTACTTC. Its protein product is CASSPRGGQETQYF.

This clone was observed a single time. The chain joins TRBV7-6 to TRBJ2-5; TRBD2 matches 7 bases. The J segment lost 4 bases and the V segment lost 0 bases, leaving 11 bases of the junction unmatched. This CDR3 contains 17 residues. CDR1 and CDR2 from the germline V gene are SGHVS and FNYEAQ. In DNA, the CDR3 is TGTGCCAGCAGCTTAGCTTATACGGGAGGACCAATAGAGACCCAGTACTTC. It codes for CASSLAYTGGPIETQYF.

This clone has more than one count but fewer than ten. The chain is built from TRBV10-1 and TRBJ1-1; no clear D. Per the germline V gene, CDR1 is WNHNN and CDR2 is SYGVQD (reference sequence). V was shortened by 4 bases and J by 5 bases, with 8 bases between the two germline ends. This CDR3 spans 12 amino acids. DNA of the CDR3: TGCGCCAGCAGTGGAGACCTGACTGAAGCTTTCTTT. Its translation is CASSGDLTEAFF.

This chain connects TRBV7-9 to TRBJ2-5; D is perhaps TRBD2 (6 bases). CDR1 SEHNR and CDR2 FQNEAQ come from the germline V gene (reference sequence). Deletions cut 8 bases from V and 0 bases from J, with 13 bases between. This CDR3 has 14 residues. The CDR3 spells CASQPGEYQETQYF. The CDR3 DNA follows: TGTGCCAGCCAGCCGGGGGAGTACCAAGAGACCCAGTACTTC. Full variable domain (remainder filled in from reference TRBV7-9 and TRBJ2-5): DTGVSQNPRHKITKRGQNVTFRCDPISEHNRLYWYRQTLGQGPEFLTYFQNEAQLEKSRLLSDRFSAERPKGSFSTLEIQRTEQGDSAMYLCASQPGEYQETQYFGPGTRLLVL.

Concerning this clone itself: The sample carries other DNA sequences with the same CDR3. The rearrangement joins TRBV6-1 to TRBJ1-2; possibly TRBD1 for D (6 bases). V lost 5 bases and J 2 bases, leaving 9 bases between the germline ends. Germline values: CDR1 MNHNS, CDR2 SASEGT. This CDR3 is built from 13 residues. Here the CDR3 reads CASSQQGNYGYTF. The CDR3 bases are TGTGCCAGCAGTCAACAGGGAAACTATGGCTACACCTTC.

This clone occurred once. A much more abundant neighbour one base away suggests this may be a read error. The chain has TRBV27 and TRBJ2-7, with TRBD1 identical over 7 bases. Unmatched junction bases numbered 6, after V lost 5 bases and J lost 2 bases. The CDR3 has 14 residues. CDR1 is MNHEY, CDR2 SMNVEV, per germline (reference sequence). The CDR3 loop is CASSRRTGAYEQYF. The CDR3 bases are TGTGCCAGCAGTCGCAGGACAGGAGCCTACGAGCAGTACTTC.

About this clone itself: The sample holds other DNA sequences that translate to the same CDR3. The chain recombines TRBV7-3 with TRBJ2-3; D may correspond to TRBD1 or TRBD2 (5 bases each). The CDR3 spans 12 residues. Between the trimmed V and J ends, which lost 5 bases and 4 bases, there was a span of 7 bases. Germline V lookup: CDR1 SGHTA, CDR2 FQGTGA. As DNA, the CDR3 is TGTGCCAGCAGCCGAGGGGCAGATACGCAGTATTTT. Translated, it gives CASSRGADTQYF. The variable domain in full, with the rest retrieved from reference TRBV7-3 and TRBJ2-3, is GAGVSQTPSNKVTEKGKYVELRCDPISGHTALYWYRQSLGQGPEFLIYFQGTGAADDSGLPNDRFFAVRPEGSVSTLKIQRTERGDSAVYLCASSRGADTQYFGPGTRLTVL.

This clone came up many times. The chain is built from TRBV7-3 and TRBJ2-1; 15 bases line up with TRBD2. This CDR3 contains 16 residues. Per the germline V gene, CDR1 is SGHTA and CDR2 is FQGTGA. V shed 5 bases and J 7 bases; nucleotides not matched to a gene: 6. The CDR3 DNA is TGTGCCAGCAGCCTTGAAGGGACTAGCGGGAGGAATGAGCAGTTCTTC. Protein sequence: CASSLEGTSGRNEQFF.

The chain joins TRBV28 to TRBJ2-3, with D perhaps matching TRBD1 (5 bases). V was pared by 5 bases and J by 4 bases, with 19 bases between. This CDR3 comprises 16 residues. Germline-derived CDR1 and CDR2 are MDHEN and SYDVKM. The CDR3 DNA reads as TGTGCCAGCAGTGTTTATCCCCGACAGCCCTCAGATACGCAGTATTTT. Amino acids: CASSVYPRQPSDTQYF.

This clone appeared a single time. The CDR3 nucleotides read TGTGCCAGCACCTCAGGACTAGCGGGAGGGAATGAGCAGTTCTTC. This encodes CASTSGLAGGNEQFF. The chain uses TRBV7-2 and TRBJ2-1, with TRBD2 matching over 15 bases. V lost 7 bases and J lost 7; bases outside the gene matches: 5. Per the germline V gene, CDR1 is SGHTA and CDR2 is FQGNSA. This CDR3 region has 15 residues.

The CDR3 region is CASSQGQGSGTQYF. CDR3 nucleotide sequence: TGTGCCAGCAGCCAAGGGCAGGGCTCGGGGACCCAGTACTTC. The chain recombines TRBV7-9 with TRBJ2-5; D might be TRBD1 (5 bases). Germline CDR1 is SEHNR and CDR2 is FQNEAQ (reference sequence). The CDR3 spans 14 residues. Deletions cut 5 bases from V and 7 bases from J, with 17 bases between.

The chain employs TRBV5-1 and TRBJ2-5; 11 bases fit TRBD1. Germline CDR1 reads SGHRS; CDR2 reads YFSETQ. The V gene end was trimmed by 4 bases and the J gene end by 1 base; junction bases not matched to a gene: 6. The length of the CDR3 is 16 residues. The CDR3 sequence is CASSPGTGGGQETQYF. CDR3 bases: TGCGCCAGCAGCCCCGGGACAGGGGGAGGCCAAGAGACCCAGTACTTC.

The rearrangement links TRBV28 to TRBJ1-4; tentatively, D is TRBD1 (6 bases). The ends were cut back, 5 bases at V and 7 bases at J, with 11 bases in the middle. Germline V gene sequence: CDR1 MDHEN, CDR2 SYDVKM. The CDR3 is 13 residues long. The CDR3 region is CASSPRTAEKLFF. CDR3 in DNA: TGTGCCAGCAGTCCTCGGACAGCTGAAAAACTGTTTTTT. The whole variable domain, filled in from reference TRBV28 and TRBJ1-4, reads DVKVTQSSRYLVKRTGEKVFLECVQDMDHENMFWYRQDPGLGLRLIYFSYDVKMKEKGDIPEGYSVSREKKERFSLILESASTNQTSMYLCASSPRTAEKLFFGSGTQLSVL.

The chain is built from TRBV10-3 and TRBJ2-2; 8 nucleotides align to TRBD1. Germline values: CDR1 ENHRY, CDR2 SYGVKD. The trim removed 3 bases at V and 4 bases at J, leaving 4 bases unmatched. This CDR3 is built from 15 residues. The CDR3 nucleotides are TGTGCCATCAGTGAAGGTACAGGGGGCACCGGGGAGCTGTTTTTT. Protein: CAISEGTGGTGELFF.

This chain links TRBV20-1 with TRBJ1-2; D not resolved. CDR1 and CDR2 from the germline V gene are DFQATT and SNEGSKA (reference sequence). The CDR3 sequence is 11 residues long. The V end was cut by 5 bases, the J end by 8 bases, with 12 bases between. This CDR3 reads CSARGPSGYTF. CDR3 DNA sequence: TGCAGTGCTCGAGGACCTAGCGGCTACACCTTC.

This clone was observed a single time. This chain uses TRBV9 with TRBJ2-7; 10 bases map to TRBD2. After removal of 2 bases from V and 6 bases from J, the junction contained 8 bases not matched to a gene. Germline V gene lookup returns CDR1 SGDLS and CDR2 YYNGEE. The CDR3 sequence is 15 residues long. The CDR3 DNA sequence: TGTGCCAGCAGCGTGCAGCCTAGCGGGAGCAGCGAGCAGTACTTC. This gives the protein CASSVQPSGSSEQYF. The full variable domain, in which reference TRBV9 and TRBJ2-7 provide the parts outside the CDR3, is DSGVTQTPKHLITATGQRVTLRCSPRSGDLSVYWYQQSLDQGLQFLIQYYNGEERAKGNILERFSAQQFPDLHSELNLSSLELGDSALYFCASSVQPSGSSEQYFGPGTRLTVT.

V and J are TRBV29-1 and TRBJ2-5; D may correspond to TRBD1 or TRBD2 (5 bases each). The CDR3 runs to 13 residues. Germline assignment: CDR1 SQVTM and CDR2 ANQGSEA. V lost 7 bases to trimming and J lost 5 bases, with 17 bases between them. The CDR3 here is CSAKGRSAETQYF. CDR3 coding DNA: TGCAGCGCAAAGGGACGGAGCGCGGAGACCCAGTACTTC.

This CDR3 is CASSGTVPYEQYF. The CDR3 DNA follows: TGTGCCAGCTCAGGGACAGTTCCCTACGAGCAGTACTTC. The V gene is TRBV18, the J gene TRBJ2-7; 7 bases fit TRBD1. The germline V gene has CDR1 KGHSH and CDR2 LQKENI. Losses at the gene ends were 5 bases for V and 2 bases for J; bases not matched to a gene: 3. CDR3 length: 13 amino acids.

The rearrangement joins TRBV28 to TRBJ1-5; 11 nucleotides match TRBD1. Germline CDR1 reads MDHEN; CDR2 reads SYDVKM. This CDR3 has 16 amino acids. Unmatched junction bases numbered 9, after V lost 5 bases and J lost 6 bases. Here the CDR3 DNA reads TGTGCCAGCAGTCTGAGGACAGGGGGCGCGGGTCAGCCCCAGCATTTT. Translated: CASSLRTGGAGQPQHF.

For this clone: A much larger clone sits a single nucleotide away, making a read error possible. The chain employs TRBV30 and TRBJ2-3, with 10 bases lining up with TRBD2. This CDR3 contains 16 residues. Germline CDR1 GTSNPN, CDR2 SVGIG (reference sequence). CDR3 bases: TGTGCCTGCACCCTAGGGGCTAGCGGGAGAACAGATACGCAGTGTTTT. This encodes CACTLGASGRTDTQCF.

V and J are TRBV6-6 and TRBJ1-5, with 11 bases identical to TRBD1. The CDR3 runs to 16 residues. CDR1 MNHNY and CDR2 SVGAGI come from the germline V gene (reference sequence). V shed 6 bases and J 1 base; nucleotides not matched to a gene: 5. DNA for the CDR3: TGTGCCAGCAGAGGACAGGGGGCGCGGAGCAATCAGCCCCAGCATTTT. Its protein is CASRGQGARSNQPQHF.

V is TRBV11-2 and J is TRBJ2-7, with D tentatively TRBD1 (5 bases). This CDR3 region has 14 residues. Trimming left V 1 base short and J 3 bases short, with 10 bases between. Germline V gene lookup returns CDR1 SGHAT and CDR2 FQNNGV. CDR3 nucleotide sequence: TGTGCCAGCAGCTTAGCAGGGTTTGGCTACGAGCAGTACTTC. Translated, it gives CASSLAGFGYEQYF.

The chain couples TRBV5-1 to TRBJ2-5; 7 nucleotides match TRBD1. The CDR3 sequence is 14 residues long. From germline, CDR1 is SGHRS and CDR2 YFSETQ. Losses at the gene ends were 4 bases for V and 1 base for J; bases not matched to a gene: 4. CDR3 DNA: TGCGCCAGCAGCATCCGACAGGGCCAAGAGACCCAGTACTTC. Amino acids: CASSIRQGQETQYF.

This clone was seen only once. A much larger clone lies a single base off, so this may be a read error. The chain has TRBV2 and TRBJ2-7; D is ambiguous. The CDR3 contains 10 residues. V was pared by 5 bases and J by 3 bases, with 2 bases between. The germline V gene has CDR1 SNHLY and CDR2 FYNNEI. The CDR3 sequence is CASSFYEQYF. CDR3 in DNA: TGTGCCAGCAGTTTCTACGAGCAGTACTTC.

V and J are TRBV5-4 and TRBJ1-5; D is uncertain. Germline V gene sequence: CDR1 SGHNT, CDR2 YYREEE (reference sequence). The CDR3 runs to 15 residues. Trimming took 4 bases from V and 5 from J, leaving 16 bases between them. The CDR3 region has the DNA TGTGCCAGCAGCCCCGGGCCCGCTCCGGATCAGCCCCAGCATTTT. Translating it yields CASSPGPAPDQPQHF.

This clone was seen many times. Other DNA sequences in the sample encode the same CDR3. The chain joins TRBV29-1 to TRBJ1-1; D gene unclear. Trimming removed 7 bases from V and 1 base from J, with 25 bases in between. Germline V lookup: CDR1 SQVTM, CDR2 ANQGSEA. The length of the CDR3 is 17 residues. CDR3 coding DNA: TGCAGCGCTCTCAAATCGTGGACCAAAACGGGGAACACTGAAGCTTTCTTT. Amino acid sequence: CSALKSWTKTGNTEAFF.